Here is one T cell receptor (beta chain) with its context. This CDR3 has 13 amino acids. V was clipped by 8 bases and J by 1 base, with 10 bases between them. This sample is drawn from a study of blood T cell repertoires in COVID-19. Measured with immunoSEQ multiplex PCR; TCRdb has only the in-frame clones, and not every one. The sample contains 200,000 to 250,000 clones, 70% to 90% of which appear only once. The chain carries TRBV12-3 or TRBV12-4 and TRBJ2-3, with a weak D call TRBD2 (5 bases). Input material: peripheral blood. The clonotype was recovered from a man aged 45-60 years with acute or convalescent COVID-19. The CDR3 sequence: CASHSGGTDTQYF. The DNA for the CDR3 is TGTGCCAGCCACTCCGGGGGCACAGATACGCAGTATTTT.